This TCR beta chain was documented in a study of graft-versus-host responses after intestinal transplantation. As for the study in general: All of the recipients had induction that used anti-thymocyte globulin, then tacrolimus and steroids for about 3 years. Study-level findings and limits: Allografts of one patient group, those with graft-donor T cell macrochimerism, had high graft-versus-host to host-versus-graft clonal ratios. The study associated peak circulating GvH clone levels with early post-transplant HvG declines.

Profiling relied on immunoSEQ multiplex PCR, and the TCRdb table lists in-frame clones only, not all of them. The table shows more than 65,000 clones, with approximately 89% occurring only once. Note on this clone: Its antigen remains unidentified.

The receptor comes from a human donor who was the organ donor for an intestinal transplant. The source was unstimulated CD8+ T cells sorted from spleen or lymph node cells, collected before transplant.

The DNA of the CDR3 is TGTGCCTGGCAAACCCTCGGCAGGGGGTACACTGAAGCTTTCTTT. Amino acid sequence: CAWQTLGRGYTEAFF. This chain links TRBV30 with TRBJ1-1; 7 bases align to TRBD1. The CDR3 loop spans 15 amino acids. Per the germline V gene, CDR1 is GTSNPN and CDR2 is SVGIG (reference sequence). V dropped 5 bases and J dropped 3; count of bases not matched to a gene: 12.